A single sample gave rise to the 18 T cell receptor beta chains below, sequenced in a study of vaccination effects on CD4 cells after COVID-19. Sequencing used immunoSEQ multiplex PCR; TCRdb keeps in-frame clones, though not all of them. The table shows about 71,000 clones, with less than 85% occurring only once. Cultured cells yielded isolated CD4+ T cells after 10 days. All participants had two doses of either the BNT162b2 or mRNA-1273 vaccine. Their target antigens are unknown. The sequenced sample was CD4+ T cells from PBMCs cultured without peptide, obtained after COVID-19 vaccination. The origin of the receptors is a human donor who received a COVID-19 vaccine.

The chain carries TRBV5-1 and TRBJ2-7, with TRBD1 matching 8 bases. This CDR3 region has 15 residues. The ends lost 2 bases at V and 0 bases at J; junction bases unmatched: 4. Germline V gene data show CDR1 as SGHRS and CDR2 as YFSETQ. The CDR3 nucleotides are TGCGCCAGCAGCTTAACAGGGGGTTACTCCTACGAGCAGTACGTC. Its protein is CASSLTGGYSYEQYV.

CDR3 amino acids: CASSIVLPNYGYTF. The CDR3 DNA follows: TGTGCCAGTAGTATAGTCCTGCCTAACTATGGCTACACCTTC. This chain connects TRBV19 to TRBJ1-2; the D is unclear. This CDR3 has 14 amino acids. Germline CDR1 LNHDA, CDR2 SQIVND (reference sequence). The V gene lost 1 base and the J gene lost 0 bases, with 6 bases spanning the gap.

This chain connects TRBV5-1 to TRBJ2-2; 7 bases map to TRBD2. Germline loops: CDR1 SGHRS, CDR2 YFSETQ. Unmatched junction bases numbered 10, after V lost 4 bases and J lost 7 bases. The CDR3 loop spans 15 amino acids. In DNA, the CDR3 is TGCGCCAGCAGCAAGACGGGGGGACCAGGCGGGGAGCTGTTTTTT. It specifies CASSKTGGPGGELFF.

Written as DNA, the CDR3 is TGCAGCGGGGTACGGGGAGAGGAGACCCAGTACTTC. This sequence encodes CSGVRGEETQYF. The chain employs TRBV29-1 and TRBJ2-5, with D tentatively TRBD2 (5 bases). Germline V lookup: CDR1 SQVTM, CDR2 ANQGSEA. The CDR3 sequence is 12 residues long. V shed 7 bases and J shed 5 bases, with 14 bases lying between them.

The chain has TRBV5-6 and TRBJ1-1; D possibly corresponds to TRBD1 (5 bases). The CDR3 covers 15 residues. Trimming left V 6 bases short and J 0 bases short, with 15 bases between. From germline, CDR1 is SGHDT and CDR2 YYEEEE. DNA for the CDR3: TGTGCCAGCACCCAAGGTCGGGGCGTGAACACTGAAGCTTTCTTT. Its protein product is CASTQGRGVNTEAFF. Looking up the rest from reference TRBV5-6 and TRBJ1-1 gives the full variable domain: DAGVTQSPTHLIKTRGQQVTLRCSPKSGHDTVSWYQQALGQGPQFIFQYYEEEERQRGNFPDRFSGHQFPNYSSELNVNALLLGDSALYLCASTQGRGVNTEAFFGQGTRLTVV.

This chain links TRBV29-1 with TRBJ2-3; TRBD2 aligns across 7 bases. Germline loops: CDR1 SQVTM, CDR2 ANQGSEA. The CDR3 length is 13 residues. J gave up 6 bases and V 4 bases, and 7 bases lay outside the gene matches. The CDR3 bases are TGCAGCGTTGGTGGCGGGGGAAGGGATACGCAGTATTTT. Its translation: CSVGGGGRDTQYF.

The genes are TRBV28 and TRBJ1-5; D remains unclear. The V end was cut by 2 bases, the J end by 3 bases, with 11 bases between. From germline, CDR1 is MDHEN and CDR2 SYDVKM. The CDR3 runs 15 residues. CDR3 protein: CASSLASLNNQPQHF. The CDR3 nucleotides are TGTGCCAGCAGTTTAGCCTCCCTTAACAATCAGCCCCAGCATTTT.

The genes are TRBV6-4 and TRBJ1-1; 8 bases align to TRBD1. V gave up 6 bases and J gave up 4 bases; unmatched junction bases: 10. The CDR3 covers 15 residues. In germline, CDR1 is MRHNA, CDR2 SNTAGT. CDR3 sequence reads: CASRTNTGGSTEAFF. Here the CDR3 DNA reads TGTGCCAGCAGGACTAACACAGGGGGAAGCACTGAAGCTTTCTTT.

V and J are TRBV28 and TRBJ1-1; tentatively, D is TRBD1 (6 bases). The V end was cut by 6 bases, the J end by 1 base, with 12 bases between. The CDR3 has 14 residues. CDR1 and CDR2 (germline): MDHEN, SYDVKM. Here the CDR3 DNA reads TGTGCCAGCAGATCCGGGACAACGAACACTGAAGCTTTCTTT. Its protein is CASRSGTTNTEAFF.

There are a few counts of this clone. As DNA, the CDR3 is TGCGCCAGCAGCCAACAAGACAAAATCGGCGGCTACACCTTC. Protein product: CASSQQDKIGGYTF. V usage is TRBV4-3 and J usage is TRBJ1-2; D is unclear. V was clipped by 2 bases and J by 8 bases, with 15 bases between them. Germline V lookup: CDR1 LGHNA, CDR2 YSLEER. The CDR3 totals 14 residues.

In nucleotides, the CDR3 is TGTGCCAGCAGTTCTCCGGACACGAACACTGAAGCTTTCTTT. Its translation: CASSSPDTNTEAFF. The V and J genes are TRBV28 and TRBJ1-1; a weak D match, TRBD1 (5 bases). Germline CDR1 reads MDHEN; CDR2 reads SYDVKM. Trimming pared 4 bases from V and 1 base from J, leaving 10 bases between. The CDR3 has 14 residues.

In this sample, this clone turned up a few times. CDR3 DNA sequence: TGTGCCAGCAGTTACTATAGCAATCAGCCCCAGCATTTT. It yields the protein CASSYYSNQPQHF. The V gene is TRBV6-5, the J gene TRBJ1-5, with D uncertain. CDR1 MNHEY and CDR2 SVGAGI come from the germline V gene. CDR3 size: 13 residues. V was pared by 1 base and J by 0 bases, with 1 base between.

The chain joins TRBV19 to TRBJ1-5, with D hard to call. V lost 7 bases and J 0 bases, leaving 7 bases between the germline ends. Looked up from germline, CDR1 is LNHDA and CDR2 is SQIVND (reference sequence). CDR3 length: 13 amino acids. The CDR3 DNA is TGTGCCAGTACACCCTATAGCAATCAGCCCCAGCATTTT. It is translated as CASTPYSNQPQHF. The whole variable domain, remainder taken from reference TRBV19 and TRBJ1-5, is DGGITQSPKYLFRKEGQNVTLSCEQNLNHDAMYWYRQDPGQGLRLIYYSQIVNDFQKGDIAEGYSVSREKKESFPLTVTSAQKNPTAFYLCASTPYSNQPQHFGDGTRLSIL.

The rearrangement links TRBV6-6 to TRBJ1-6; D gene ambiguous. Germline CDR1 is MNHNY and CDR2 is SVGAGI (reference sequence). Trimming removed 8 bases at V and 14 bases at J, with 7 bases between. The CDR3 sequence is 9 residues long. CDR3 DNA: TGTGCCAGCGGTGCTTCCCTCCACTTT. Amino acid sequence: CASGASLHF.

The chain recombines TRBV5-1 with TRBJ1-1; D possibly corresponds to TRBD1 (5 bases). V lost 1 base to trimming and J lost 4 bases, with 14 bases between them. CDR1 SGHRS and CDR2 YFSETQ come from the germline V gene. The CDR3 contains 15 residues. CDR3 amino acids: CASSLSRVASTEAFF. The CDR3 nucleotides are TGCGCCAGCAGCTTGAGCAGGGTGGCTAGCACTGAAGCTTTCTTT.

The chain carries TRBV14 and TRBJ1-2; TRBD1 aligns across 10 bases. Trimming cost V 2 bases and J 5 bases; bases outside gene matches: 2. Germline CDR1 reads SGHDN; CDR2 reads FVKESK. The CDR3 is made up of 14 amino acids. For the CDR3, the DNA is TGTGCCAGCAGCCAACTGGACAGGGGGTATGGCTACACCTTC. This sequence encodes CASSQLDRGYGYTF.

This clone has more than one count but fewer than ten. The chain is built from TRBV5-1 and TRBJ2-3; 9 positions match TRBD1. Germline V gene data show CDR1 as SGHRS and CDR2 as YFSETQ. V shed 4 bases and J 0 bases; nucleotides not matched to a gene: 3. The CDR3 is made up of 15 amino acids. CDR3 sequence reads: CASSLGQGSTDTQYF. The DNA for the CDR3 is TGCGCCAGCAGCCTAGGACAGGGGAGCACAGATACGCAGTATTTT. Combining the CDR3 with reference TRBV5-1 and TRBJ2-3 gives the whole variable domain KAGVTQTPRYLIKTRGQQVTLSCSPISGHRSVSWYQQTPGQGLQFLFEYFSETQRNKGNFPGRFSGRQFSNSRSEMNVSTLELGDSALYLCASSLGQGSTDTQYFGPGTRLTVL.

CDR3 in amino acids: CSVDTGTDTQYF. The CDR3 nucleotides are TGCAGCGTTGACACGGGGACAGATACGCAGTATTTT. This rearrangement joins TRBV29-1 to TRBJ2-3; D is possibly TRBD2 (5 bases). Germline V gives CDR1 SQVTM, CDR2 ANQGSEA. The CDR3 totals 12 residues. The germline V and J ends were trimmed by 3 bases and 3 bases, with 7 bases remaining between them.